This T cell receptor beta chain was captured in a study of blood T cell repertoires in COVID-19. Study details: The samples span acute and convalescent COVID-19 from the United States, Italy and Spain.

Those enrolled in Seattle joined during active infection and were followed longitudinally afterward. Study processing details: Amplified reference gene primers provided the basis for estimating nucleated cell counts. Libraries were prepared by immunoSEQ multiplex PCR; TCRdb keeps only in-frame clonotypes and omits some of them. The V and J calls and clone size come from that table; D and trimming were worked out from the DNA. The sample has 200,000 to 250,000 clones, about 83% seen once. V dropped 0 bases and J dropped 3; count of bases not matched to a gene: 5. Germline CDR1 and CDR2: LGHDT and YNNKEL (reference sequence). The CDR3 has 15 amino acids.

The sequence derives from a woman under 40 with COVID-19, enrolled during active disease. The chain couples TRBV3-1 (or the pseudogene TRBV3-2) to TRBJ2-7; 7 bases align to TRBD1. What was sequenced was peripheral blood. CDR3 sequence: CASSQDRDSFYEQYF. CDR3 sequence (DNA): TGTGCCAGCAGCCAAGATCGGGACAGCTTCTACGAGCAGTACTTC.